The 28 T cell receptor beta chains in this list originate from one sample, sequenced in a study of identical twins (TCRdb year 2016). Libraries came from 5' RACE. Instrument used: Illumina HiSeq 2000. In TCRdb, the public reads were trimmed at Q25 with fastp and aligned with MiXCR, with productive beta chains retained. CDR3 protein sequences are deduplicated, and each keeps its most common genes and DNA. The table for this sample lists some 440,000 distinct CDR3 sequences; approximately 25% of them were counted only once. 2.5% to 3.5% of the sample is in the top ten clones. These data were likewise used in another study, on T cells expressing NK-cell markers.

Sequenced input: CD4+ T cells sorted from blood. The receptor set was obtained from a young woman in good health.

This clonotype was detected only a few times. The chain is built from TRBV10-3 and TRBJ2-1; D unclear. The V end lost 4 bases, the J end lost 9 bases, and 13 bases lay between the germline ends. The germline gives CDR1 ENHRY, CDR2 SYGVKD. CDR3 length: 13 amino acids. CDR3 DNA sequence: TGTGCCATCAGTGCCATCAGCTTCGGTGAGCAGTTCTTC. Protein product: CAISAISFGEQFF.

This clonotype was observed a handful of times. The rearrangement joins TRBV7-9 to TRBJ2-1; no definite D call. Germline CDR1 reads SEHNR; CDR2 reads FQNEAQ (reference sequence). With 5 bases removed from V and 0 bases from J, the gap between germline ends came to 14 bases. The CDR3 has 16 amino acids. CDR3: CASSLRARSSYNEQFF. The CDR3 coding sequence is TGTGCCAGCAGCCTCCGAGCTAGGAGCTCCTACAATGAGCAGTTCTTC.

V and J are TRBV3-1 and TRBJ1-2; D uncertain. CDR3 length: 14 amino acids. Germline CDR1 is LGHDT and CDR2 is YNNKEL (reference sequence). The ends were cut back, 2 bases at V and 6 bases at J, with 13 bases in the middle. CDR3 amino acids: CASSQMIGSNGYTF. The CDR3 coding sequence is TGTGCCAGCAGCCAAATGATAGGGTCGAATGGCTACACCTTC.

The genes are TRBV6-1 and TRBJ2-7; 9 bases fit TRBD1. This CDR3 has 15 amino acids. The J segment lost 3 bases and the V segment lost 6 bases, leaving 9 bases of the junction unmatched. Germline V lookup: CDR1 MNHNS, CDR2 SASEGT. In DNA form, the CDR3 reads TGTGCCAGCAGGCCGTACAGGGGGCAGAGCTACGAGCAGTACTTC. Translated: CASRPYRGQSYEQYF.

The gene calls are TRBV10-3 and TRBJ2-2; the D is unclear. There are 13 residues in the CDR3. Trimming took off 3 bases at V and 4 bases at J, with 6 bases between the two ends. Germline assignment: CDR1 ENHRY and CDR2 SYGVKD. The CDR3 nucleotides read TGTGCCATCAGTGAACTTAGCACCGGGGAGCTGTTTTTT. Translation gives CAISELSTGELFF.

This clonotype was found a few times. This sequence joins TRBV6-2 or TRBV6-3 and TRBJ2-3; no definite D call. CDR1 and CDR2 from the germline V gene are MNHEY and SVGEGT. This CDR3 comprises 16 residues. With 6 bases removed from V and 1 base from J, the gap between germline ends came to 17 bases. For the CDR3, the DNA is TGTGCCAGCAGAGGTCGGACGGAGAAGGGCACAGATACGCAGTATTTT. Its translation: CASRGRTEKGTDTQYF.

This clonotype was observed a few times. This chain's CDR3 is CASSSGVGDARTSYF. CDR3 nucleotides: TGTGCCAGCAGCTCGGGGGTCGGGGACGCCAGAACTTCCTACTTC. The chain links TRBV5-6 to TRBJ2-5, with D perhaps TRBD2 (6 bases). This CDR3 contains 15 residues. Germline V gives CDR1 SGHDT, CDR2 YYEEEE. V was cut by 3 bases and J by 14 bases, with 26 bases left in between.

The table lists this clonotype with a few counts. The chain uses TRBV20-1 and TRBJ2-5; 7 nucleotides match TRBD1. This CDR3 contains 15 residues. CDR1 is DFQATT and CDR2 is SNEGSKA in the germline V gene (reference sequence). The V and J ends lost 0 bases and 2 bases, in that order; junction bases with no gene match: 6. CDR3 sequence (DNA): TGCAGTGCTAGAGACCCCAGGGGGTTTCAAGAGACCCAGTACTTC. Translated: CSARDPRGFQETQYF.

The chain is built from TRBV5-1 and TRBJ2-1; 10 nucleotides agree with TRBD2. The trim removed 5 bases at V and 6 bases at J, leaving 8 bases unmatched. Germline V CDR1 and CDR2: SGHRS, YFSETQ. This CDR3 has 15 amino acids. The CDR3, as DNA: TGCGCCAGCAGAGACCTAGCGGGGGTCGCCAATGAGCAGTTCTTC. Amino acid sequence: CASRDLAGVANEQFF. Full variable domain (outside the CDR3, taken from reference TRBV5-1 and TRBJ2-1): KAGVTQTPRYLIKTRGQQVTLSCSPISGHRSVSWYQQTPGQGLQFLFEYFSETQRNKGNFPGRFSGRQFSNSRSEMNVSTLELGDSALYLCASRDLAGVANEQFFGPGTRLTVL.

This clonotype has only one observation. The V call is TRBV11-3, the J call TRBJ2-3; the D is unclear. With 5 bases removed from V and 6 bases from J, the gap between germline ends came to 9 bases. Germline V gene data show CDR1 as SGHNT and CDR2 as YENEEA. CDR3 length: 12 residues. CDR3 nucleotide sequence: TGTGCCAGCAGCCGTACAGCGGATACGCAGTATTTT. Protein: CASSRTADTQYF.

In nucleotides, the CDR3 is TGTGCCAGCGCCGAGATAGGGTATAGCAATCAGCCCCAGCATTTT. Its translation: CASAEIGYSNQPQHF. This rearrangement joins TRBV5-5 to TRBJ1-5; no clear D. Looked up from germline, CDR1 is SGHKS and CDR2 is YYEKEE (reference sequence). With 7 bases removed from V and 0 bases from J, the gap between germline ends came to 14 bases. This CDR3 has 15 amino acids.

The table lists this clonotype with a few counts. The gene calls are TRBV2 and TRBJ2-1; 9 bases align to TRBD2. In germline, CDR1 is SNHLY, CDR2 FYNNEI. V shed 8 bases, J shed 6 bases, and the junction held 8 bases outside the gene matches. CDR3 length: 14 residues. This CDR3 reads CASGEGTSSNEQFF. The CDR3 coding sequence is TGTGCCAGCGGCGAAGGGACTAGCAGCAATGAGCAGTTCTTC.

This clonotype has more than one count but fewer than ten. This chain connects TRBV2 to TRBJ2-7; 9 positions match TRBD1. CDR1 is SNHLY and CDR2 is FYNNEI in the germline V gene. J was trimmed by 4 bases and V by 7 bases; bases with no gene match: 5. This CDR3 region has 13 residues. The CDR3 region is CASMRDRDYEQYF. The CDR3 region has the DNA TGTGCCAGCATGCGGGACAGGGATTACGAGCAGTACTTC.

The DNA for the CDR3 is TGCGCCAGCAAGGGCAGGGGTATCACCGGGGAGCTGTTTTTT. This encodes CASKGRGITGELFF. The chain carries TRBV10-1 and TRBJ2-2; possible D gene TRBD1, 6 bases. V gave up 7 bases and J gave up 4 bases, with 13 bases separating them. Germline assignment: CDR1 WNHNN and CDR2 SYGVQD (reference sequence). The CDR3 has 14 amino acids.

Many counts were recorded for this clonotype. This chain connects TRBV5-1 to TRBJ1-2; no reliable D call. The CDR3 is 14 amino acids. Deletions cut 1 base from V and 2 bases from J, with 9 bases between. Germline V lookup: CDR1 SGHRS, CDR2 YFSETQ. This CDR3 reads CASSLQDRNYGYTF. The CDR3 DNA is TGCGCCAGCAGCTTGCAGGACCGAAACTATGGCTACACCTTC.

V and J are TRBV15 and TRBJ2-1; D is possibly TRBD1 or TRBD2 (5 bases each). Germline CDR1 and CDR2: LNHNV and YYDKDF (reference sequence). CDR3 length: 16 residues. Trimming took 5 bases from V and 5 from J, leaving 19 bases between them. The CDR3 region is CATSHRWGIINNEQFF. The CDR3 DNA reads as TGTGCCACCAGCCACCGTTGGGGGATAATTAACAATGAGCAGTTCTTC.

The chain employs TRBV5-1 and TRBJ2-1; 7 positions agree with TRBD1. V dropped 6 bases and J dropped 6; count of bases not matched to a gene: 3. The CDR3 sequence is 12 residues long. Germline assignment: CDR1 SGHRS and CDR2 YFSETQ. The CDR3 loop reads CASTAGGNEQFF. CDR3 bases: TGCGCCAGCACGGCAGGGGGCAATGAGCAGTTCTTC.

This clonotype has a handful of counts. The CDR3 here is CASSLEETYEQYF. The CDR3 DNA follows: TGTGCCAGCAGCTTAGAGGAGACCTACGAGCAGTACTTC. The chain has TRBV7-2 and TRBJ2-7; D remains ambiguous. Germline V gives CDR1 SGHTA, CDR2 FQGNSA. The ends were cut back, 1 base at V and 2 bases at J, with 6 bases in the middle. The CDR3 is 13 amino acids.

The CDR3 DNA is TGTGCCAGCAGCAAAGCGCAGCCAGCCATGAACACTGAAGCTTTCTTT. Amino acid sequence: CASSKAQPAMNTEAFF. The chain combines TRBV21-1 with TRBJ1-1. TRBV21-1 is a documented pseudogene. CDR3 length equals 16 residues.

The V and J genes are TRBV6-2 or TRBV6-3 and TRBJ2-3; 7 bases fit TRBD2. The length of the CDR3 is 19 residues. V shed 2 bases and J 3 bases; nucleotides not matched to a gene: 17. Per the germline V gene, CDR1 is MNHEY and CDR2 is SVGEGT. The chain's CDR3 is CASSYLLRGAGKRTDTQYF. CDR3 sequence (DNA): TGTGCCAGCAGTTACCTCCTCCGGGGAGCGGGGAAGAGAACAGATACGCAGTATTTT.

This clonotype has more than one count but fewer than ten. The chain is built from TRBV6-1 and TRBJ2-7; D might be TRBD1 or TRBD2, each matching 5 bases. The germline gives CDR1 MNHNS, CDR2 SASEGT. V lost 6 bases, J lost 3 bases, and 15 bases lay in between. This CDR3 region has 14 residues. CDR3 nucleotides: TGTGCCAGCAGGTCCGGACGGGACCTCTACGAGCAGTACTTC. Protein: CASRSGRDLYEQYF.

The chain employs TRBV7-3 and TRBJ2-3; 8 nucleotides align to TRBD1. The germline gives CDR1 SGHTA, CDR2 FQGTGA. The CDR3 contains 15 residues. With V trimmed by 6 bases and J by 0 bases, 5 bases remained unmatched. CDR3 nucleotide sequence: TGTGCCAGCAGGATGACAGGGGCTAGCACAGATACGCAGTATTTT. Translated, it gives CASRMTGASTDTQYF.

The chain recombines TRBV10-3 with TRBJ2-5; 7 bases align to TRBD2. Germline CDR1 and CDR2: ENHRY and SYGVKD. This CDR3 spans 13 amino acids. The J segment lost 2 bases and the V segment lost 8 bases, leaving 5 bases of the junction unmatched. The CDR3 region has the DNA TGTGCCATCGCCGCGGGACTACAAGAGACCCAGTACTTC. Its translation: CAIAAGLQETQYF.

CDR3 sequence (DNA): TGTGCCAGCAGGGGGGGGCAGAAGGGGACCCAGTACTTC. This gives the protein CASRGGQKGTQYF. This chain links TRBV11-2 with TRBJ2-5; D possibly corresponds to TRBD2 (7 bases). Germline loops: CDR1 SGHAT, CDR2 FQNNGV. With 6 bases removed from V and 7 bases from J, the gap between germline ends came to 15 bases. This CDR3 comprises 13 residues.

The V call is TRBV4-2, the J call TRBJ2-1, with 7 bases that match TRBD2. This CDR3 spans 12 amino acids. V shed 4 bases and J 10 bases; nucleotides not matched to a gene: 4. CDR1 and CDR2 from the germline V gene are LGHNA and YNFKEQ. The CDR3 here is CASSPQRDEQFF. The CDR3 DNA sequence: TGTGCCAGCAGCCCCCAGCGGGACGAGCAGTTCTTC.

The rearrangement links TRBV20-1 to TRBJ2-1; D possibly matches TRBD1 or TRBD2 (5 bases each). Deletions cut 2 bases from V and 0 bases from J, with 20 bases between. CDR1 is DFQATT and CDR2 is SNEGSKA in the germline V gene (reference sequence). The CDR3 totals 18 residues. This CDR3 reads CSARRTEVWGLSYNEQFF. CDR3 bases: TGCAGTGCTAGACGGACGGAGGTTTGGGGCCTCTCCTACAATGAGCAGTTCTTC.

This clonotype appeared many times. This sequence joins TRBV5-5 and TRBJ1-1; 7 bases are shared with TRBD1. J was trimmed by 2 bases and V by 4 bases; bases with no gene match: 5. CDR3 length: 14 amino acids. Looked up from germline, CDR1 is SGHKS and CDR2 is YYEKEE (reference sequence). Written as DNA, the CDR3 is TGTGCCAGCAGCCTAAGACAGGGTAACACTGAAGCTTTCTTT. Protein product: CASSLRQGNTEAFF.

The chain combines TRBV12-3 or TRBV12-4 with TRBJ1-4; TRBD1 matches at 7 bases. V lost 6 bases and J lost 1; bases outside the gene matches: 5. The CDR3 contains 15 residues. For the CDR3, the DNA is TGTGCCAGCAGCCGGAACAGGGGAACTAATGAAAAACTGTTTTTT. Translating it yields CASSRNRGTNEKLFF.